The present entry profiles one T cell receptor beta chain with its context. Its antigen is not identified. The data derive from a study of T cell repertoires in cytomegalovirus infection. TCRdb processed the reads anew with MiXCR; each CDR3 protein has one entry. The top ten hold roughly 17% of the sample, which has about 480,000 distinct CDR3 sequences, roughly a third seen once. The starting material was cultured PBMCs, obtained from culture after CMV antigen stimulation. This clonotype was sampled from a human donor in good health (CMV status not recorded). Some clones in this sample may be carry-over from other donors' samples.

The CDR3 here is CASSVGALGGGSGYTF. The CDR3, as DNA: TGTGCCAGCAGCGTAGGAGCCCTCGGAGGCGGGAGTGGCTACACCTTC. The V call is TRBV9, the J call TRBJ1-2; D is ambiguous. The CDR3 length is 16 residues. In germline, CDR1 is SGDLS, CDR2 YYNGEE. V dropped 0 bases and J dropped 7 bases, with 19 bases sitting between them.